Shown below are 5 T cell receptor beta chains from a single sample sequenced in a study of OX40 agonist ivuxolimab in advanced cancers. Method: immunoSEQ multiplex PCR; TCRdb's copy keeps in-frame clones and lacks some. The data show about 82,000 clones, roughly 90% seen once. The sample here was CD4+ or CD8+ T cells sorted from blood, taken in a trial of the OX40 agonist ivuxolimab. These receptors all stem from an adult with an advanced solid tumor such as melanoma, head and neck, liver or kidney cancer.

The chain joins TRBV7-9 to TRBJ2-5, with 7 bases fitting TRBD1. Trimming took 7 bases from V and 1 from J; bases not matched to a gene: 12. CDR1 and CDR2 from the germline V gene are SEHNR and FQNEAQ (reference sequence). CDR3 length: 16 amino acids. The CDR3 region has the DNA TGTGCCAGCACCCCTTGGGCAGGGGGTCTCCAAGAGACCCAGTACTTC. This codes for CASTPWAGGLQETQYF.

The V and J genes are TRBV6-5 and TRBJ2-1; TRBD2 matches at 8 bases. Germline V CDR1 and CDR2: MNHEY, SVGAGI. Trimming removed 4 bases from V and 6 bases from J; junction bases left unmatched: 2. CDR3 length equals 13 residues. DNA for the CDR3: TGTGCCAGCAGTTCGGCGGGGGGCAATGAGCAGTTCTTC. Translation: CASSSAGGNEQFF.

This clone appeared a single time. The chain carries TRBV15 and TRBJ1-1; unclear D gene. The germline V gene has CDR1 LNHNV and CDR2 YYDKDF (reference sequence). The CDR3 length is 15 residues. Trimming took off 2 bases at V and 0 bases at J, with 10 bases between the two ends. CDR3 in DNA: TGTGCCACCAGCAGACCCCGGGGTATGAACACTGAAGCTTTCTTT. Residues: CATSRPRGMNTEAFF.

This sequence joins TRBV28 and TRBJ1-4, with 9 bases aligning to TRBD1. The CDR3 runs to 14 residues. J lost 4 bases, V lost 5 bases, and 2 bases had no gene match. The germline V gene encodes CDR1 MDHEN and CDR2 SYDVKM. CDR3 DNA: TGTGCCAGCAGTGGGACAGGGATTAATGAAAAACTGTTTTTT. Protein: CASSGTGINEKLFF.

The J gene is TRBJ1-5, the V gene TRBV27; D unclear. Per the germline V gene, CDR1 is MNHEY and CDR2 is SMNVEV (reference sequence). This CDR3 comprises 15 residues. V shed 0 bases and J shed 5 bases, with 11 bases lying between them. CDR3 nucleotides: TGTGCCAGCAGTTTATCGCGGTCTGGGCATCAGCCCCAGCATTTT. The encoded protein is CASSLSRSGHQPQHF.